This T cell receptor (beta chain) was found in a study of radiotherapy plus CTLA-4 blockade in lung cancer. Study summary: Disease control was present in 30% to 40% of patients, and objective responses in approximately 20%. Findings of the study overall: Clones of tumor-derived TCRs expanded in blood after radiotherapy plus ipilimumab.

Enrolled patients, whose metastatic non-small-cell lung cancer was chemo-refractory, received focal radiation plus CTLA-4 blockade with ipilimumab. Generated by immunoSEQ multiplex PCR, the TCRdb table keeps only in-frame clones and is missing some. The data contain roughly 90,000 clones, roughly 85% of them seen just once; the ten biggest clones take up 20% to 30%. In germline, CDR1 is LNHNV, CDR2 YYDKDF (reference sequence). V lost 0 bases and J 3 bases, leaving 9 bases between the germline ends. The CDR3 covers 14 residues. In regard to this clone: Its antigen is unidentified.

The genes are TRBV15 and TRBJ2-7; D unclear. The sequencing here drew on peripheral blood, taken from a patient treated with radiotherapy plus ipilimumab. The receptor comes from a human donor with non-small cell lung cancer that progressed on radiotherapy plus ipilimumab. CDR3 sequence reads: CATSRDRWDYEQYF. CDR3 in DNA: TGTGCCACCAGCAGAGATCGGTGGGACTACGAGCAGTACTTC.